This T cell receptor beta chain came from a study of T-cell reconstitution after alpha-beta-depleted transplantation in children. This clonotype was counted ten times or more. The antigen is undetermined. During its preparation, the TCRbeta library received unique molecular identifiers. A single record per CDR3 protein comes from TCRdb applying MiXCR to the PCR reads. The top ten clones hold 2.6% of a sample with about 240,000 distinct CDR3 sequences, over 20% of them seen once. Findings and limits, study-wide: Alpha-beta T cells present about two months after transplant were reported to originate from several hundred expanded graft clones. Once a year had passed after transplant, T-cell counts and diversity came mostly from newly produced T cells. Surviving thymic progenitors and recipient T cells were the source of high TCRbeta diversity at day 60 in some patients.

Trimming shortened V by 3 bases and J by 5 bases, and 10 bases separated the two germline ends. The CDR3 spans 13 residues. The receptor comes from a girl between 2 and 10 years old with Fanconi anemia, due to receive a stem cell transplant. Sequencing used PBMCs, obtained before TCRalphabeta/CD19-depleted stem cell transplant. The chain joins TRBV12-3 or TRBV12-4 to TRBJ2-5, with D perhaps assigned TRBD1 or TRBD2 (6 bases each). In DNA form, the CDR3 reads TGTGCCAGCAGTTTTACGGGGGCGGAGACCCAGTACTTC. It translates to CASSFTGAETQYF.